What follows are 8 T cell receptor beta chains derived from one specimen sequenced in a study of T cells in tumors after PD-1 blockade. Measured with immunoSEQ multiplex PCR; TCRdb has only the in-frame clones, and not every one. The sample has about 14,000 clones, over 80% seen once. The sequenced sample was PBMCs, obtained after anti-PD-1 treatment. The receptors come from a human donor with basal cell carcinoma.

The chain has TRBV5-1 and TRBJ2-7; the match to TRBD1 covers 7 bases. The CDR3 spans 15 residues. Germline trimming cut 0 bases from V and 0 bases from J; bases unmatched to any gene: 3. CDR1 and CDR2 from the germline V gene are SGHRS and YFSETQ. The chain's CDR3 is CASSLAGGSSYEQYF. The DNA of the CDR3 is TGCGCCAGCAGCTTGGCAGGGGGAAGCTCCTACGAGCAGTACTTC.

The chain's CDR3 is CASSWGATEAFF. The CDR3 DNA follows: TGTGCCAGCAGCTGGGGAGCCACTGAAGCTTTCTTT. The rearrangement uses TRBV12-3 or TRBV12-4 and TRBJ1-1; no firm D call. This CDR3 comprises 12 residues. Deletions cut 6 bases from V and 4 bases from J, with 9 bases between.

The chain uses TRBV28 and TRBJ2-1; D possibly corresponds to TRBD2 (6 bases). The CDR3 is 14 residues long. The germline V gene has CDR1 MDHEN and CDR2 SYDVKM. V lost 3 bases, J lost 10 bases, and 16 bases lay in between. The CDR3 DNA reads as TGTGCCAGCAGTTTGGGCGGCGGGGTGAACGAGCAGTTCTTC. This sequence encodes CASSLGGGVNEQFF.

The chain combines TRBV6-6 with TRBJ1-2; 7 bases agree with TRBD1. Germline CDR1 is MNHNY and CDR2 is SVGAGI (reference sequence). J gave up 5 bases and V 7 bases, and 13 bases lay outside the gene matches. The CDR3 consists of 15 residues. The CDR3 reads CASTPRGGGEYGYTF. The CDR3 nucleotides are TGTGCCAGCACCCCAAGAGGGGGCGGCGAGTATGGCTACACCTTC.

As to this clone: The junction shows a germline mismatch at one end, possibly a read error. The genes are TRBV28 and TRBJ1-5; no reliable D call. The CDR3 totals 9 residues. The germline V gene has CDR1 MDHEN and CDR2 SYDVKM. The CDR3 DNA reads TGTGCCAGCAGTCAGCCCCAGCATTTT. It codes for CASSQPQHF.

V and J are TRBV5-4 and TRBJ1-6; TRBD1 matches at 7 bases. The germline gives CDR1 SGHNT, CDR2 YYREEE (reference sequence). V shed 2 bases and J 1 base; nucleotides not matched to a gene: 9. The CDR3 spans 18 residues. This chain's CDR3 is CASSLITGTASYNSPLHF. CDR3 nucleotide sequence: TGTGCCAGCAGCTTAATCACAGGGACAGCATCCTATAATTCACCCCTCCACTTT.

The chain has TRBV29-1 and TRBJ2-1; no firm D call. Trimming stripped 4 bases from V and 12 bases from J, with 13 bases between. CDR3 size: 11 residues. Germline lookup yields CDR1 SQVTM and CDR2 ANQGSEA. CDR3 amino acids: CSVVGNLGQFF. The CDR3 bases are TGCAGCGTTGTAGGCAACCTAGGGCAGTTCTTC.

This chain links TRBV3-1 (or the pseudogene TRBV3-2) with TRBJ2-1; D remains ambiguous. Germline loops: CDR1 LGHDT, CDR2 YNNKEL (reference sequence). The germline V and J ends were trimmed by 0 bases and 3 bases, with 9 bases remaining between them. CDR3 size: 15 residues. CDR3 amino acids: CASSQDYNLYNEQFF. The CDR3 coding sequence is TGTGCCAGCAGCCAAGATTATAATCTCTACAATGAGCAGTTCTTC.